This T cell receptor (beta chain) originates from a study of T cells after yellow fever vaccination. Study-level results: Peaking on day 5 versus 15, the secondary response was faster but weaker.

This clonotype was recorded a few times. V trimming: 4 bases; J trimming: 8 bases; junction bases outside the gene matches: 13. Looked up from germline, CDR1 is MGHRA and CDR2 is YSYEKL. The CDR3 is 17 amino acids. TCRdb reprocessed the 5' RACE reads with MiXCR, giving one entry per CDR3 protein. Among 45,000 to 65,000 distinct CDR3 sequences listed, 6% to 8.5% were seen once. The sequence derives from a man between 18 and 29 years old who received the YFV17D yellow fever vaccine. The chain combines TRBV4-1 with TRBJ2-5; 13 bases match TRBD2. The specimen was CD8+ T cells not binding an NS4B(214-222) dextramer, sorted from PBMCs, collected approximately 47 days after the first yellow fever vaccination. The CDR3 sequence is CASSRLPGLAGPDTQYF. The CDR3 DNA sequence: TGCGCCAGCAGCCGGCTGCCGGGACTAGCGGGGCCTGATACCCAGTACTTC.